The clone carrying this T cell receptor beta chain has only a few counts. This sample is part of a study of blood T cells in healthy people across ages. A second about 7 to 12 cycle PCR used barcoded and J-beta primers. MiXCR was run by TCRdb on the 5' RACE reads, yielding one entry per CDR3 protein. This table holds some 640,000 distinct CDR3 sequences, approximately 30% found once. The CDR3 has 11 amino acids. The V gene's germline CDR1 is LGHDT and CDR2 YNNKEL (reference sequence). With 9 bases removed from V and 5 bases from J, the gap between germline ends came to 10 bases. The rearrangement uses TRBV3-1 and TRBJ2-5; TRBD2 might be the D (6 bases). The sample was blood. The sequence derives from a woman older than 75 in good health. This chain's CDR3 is CASTSLETQYF. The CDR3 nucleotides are TGTGCCAGTACTAGCCTCGAGACCCAGTACTTC.